Presented here are 30 T cell receptor beta chains from one specimen sequenced in a study of cytomegalovirus exposure and HLA in healthy donors. Data came from immunoSEQ multiplex PCR; TCRdb stores just in-frame clones and leaves some out. Found here are approximately 200,000 clones, about 81% of them singletons; the top ten hold less than 1.5%. Material for sequencing was PBMCs. The receptors were sampled from a woman in her twenties or thirties in good health and CMV-seronegative.

J is TRBJ1-1 and V is TRBV6-1; D not resolved. The CDR3 has 12 residues. V lost 6 bases and J 6 bases, leaving 11 bases between the germline ends. Per germline, CDR1 MNHNS and CDR2 SASEGT. Here the CDR3 reads CASSFPTAEAFF. The CDR3 DNA sequence: TGTGCCAGCAGCTTCCCTACCGCTGAAGCTTTCTTT.

This clone ranks as medium-sized. This CDR3 reads CASSITGEAYNEQFF. CDR3 nucleotides: TGTGCCAGTAGTATAACGGGAGAAGCCTACAATGAGCAGTTCTTC. The chain uses TRBV19 and TRBJ2-1; D might be TRBD2 (6 bases). This CDR3 is 15 amino acids long. Germline-derived CDR1 and CDR2 are LNHDA and SQIVND (reference sequence). Trimming took 2 bases from V and 2 from J, leaving 10 bases between them.

This chain joins TRBV18 and TRBJ2-5, with D hard to call. Trimming shortened V by 0 bases and J by 1 base, and 6 bases separated the two germline ends. CDR1 and CDR2 (germline): KGHSH, LQKENI. The CDR3 consists of 14 residues. The CDR3 loop reads CASSPPNGQETQYF. The CDR3 DNA is TGTGCCAGCTCACCACCCAACGGCCAAGAGACCCAGTACTTC.

The chain joins TRBV5-1 to TRBJ2-6, with 7 bases fitting TRBD1. The V gene's germline CDR1 is SGHRS and CDR2 YFSETQ. The CDR3 runs to 15 residues. V shed 4 bases, J shed 5 bases, and the junction held 6 bases outside the gene matches. CDR3 in DNA: TGCGCCAGCAGCCAACAGGGGATTTGGGCCAACGTCCTGACTTTC. This translates into CASSQQGIWANVLTF. The entire variable domain, with the rest obtained from reference TRBV5-1 and TRBJ2-6, is as follows: KAGVTQTPRYLIKTRGQQVTLSCSPISGHRSVSWYQQTPGQGLQFLFEYFSETQRNKGNFPGRFSGRQFSNSRSEMNVSTLELGDSALYLCASSQQGIWANVLTFGAGSRLTVL.

This clone occurred many times. This sequence joins TRBV30 and TRBJ2-2; weak D call: TRBD2 (6 bases). Trimming took off 1 base at V and 9 bases at J, with 18 bases between the two ends. The germline V gene has CDR1 GTSNPN and CDR2 SVGIG (reference sequence). The CDR3 consists of 15 residues. CDR3: CAWSGGTGRFRELFF. Here the CDR3 DNA reads TGTGCCTGGAGTGGCGGGACTGGTCGCTTTCGGGAGCTGTTTTTT. The full variable domain, completed using reference TRBV30 and TRBJ2-2, is SQTIHQWPATLVQPVGSPLSLECTVEGTSNPNLYWYRQAAGRGLQLLFYSVGIGQISSEVPQNLSASRPQDRQFILSSKKLLLSDSGFYLCAWSGGTGRFRELFFGEGSRLTVL.

This sequence joins TRBV4-2 and TRBJ2-1, with 16 nucleotides matching TRBD2. CDR3 length: 17 amino acids. The junction had 2 bases not matched to a gene; V was cut back by 3 bases and J by 3 bases. Germline V gene lookup returns CDR1 LGHNA and CDR2 YNFKEQ. The DNA of the CDR3 is TGTGCCAGCAGCCAGGGGACTAGCGGGAGGGTCTACAATGAGCAGTTCTTC. As protein: CASSQGTSGRVYNEQFF.

This clone has just a few counts. The CDR3 DNA reads TGTGCCTGGCACCGGGACAGACCCTATGGCTACACCTTC. It specifies CAWHRDRPYGYTF. The chain carries TRBV30 and TRBJ1-2; TRBD1 matches 7 bases. The CDR3 sequence is 13 residues long. Germline assignment: CDR1 GTSNPN and CDR2 SVGIG (reference sequence). Losses at the gene ends were 5 bases for V and 4 bases for J; bases not matched to a gene: 7.

Points on this clone: Germline and junction disagree at one end, which may indicate a read error. This rearrangement joins TRBV11-3 to TRBJ1-2; D uncertain. This CDR3 has 13 amino acids. Germline V gene lookup returns CDR1 SGHNT and CDR2 YENEEA. The CDR3 bases are TGTGCCAGCAGCTCGCAGGAGGACGGGCTTGTGTCCTTC. It encodes CASSSQEDGLVSF.

The chain is built from TRBV4-2 and TRBJ2-7, with D maybe TRBD1 (6 bases). There are 15 residues in the CDR3. Germline CDR1 is LGHNA and CDR2 is YNFKEQ. V was trimmed by 0 bases and J by 3 bases, leaving 12 bases between them. CDR3 residues: CASSQDRQGFYEQYF. Written as DNA, the CDR3 is TGTGCCAGCAGCCAAGATAGGCAGGGGTTCTACGAGCAGTACTTC.

Notes on this clone: A junction end diverges from the germline sequence, so it may reflect a read error. V gene TRBV18 combines with J gene TRBJ1-5; 9 nucleotides agree with TRBD1. From germline, CDR1 is KGHSH and CDR2 LQKENI. CDR3 length equals 15 residues. The CDR3 DNA reads as TGTGCCAGCTCACCGGAGACAGGGGGTACGTTTACGGCGTCTTTT. As protein: CASSPETGGTFTASF.

The V call is TRBV5-5, the J call TRBJ1-2; the D is unclear. This CDR3 region has 12 residues. Trimming removed 2 bases from V and 4 bases from J, with 6 bases in between. Germline values: CDR1 SGHKS, CDR2 YYEKEE (reference sequence). Here the CDR3 DNA reads TGTGCCAGCAGCTTTGACACCTATGGCTACACCTTC. It is translated as CASSFDTYGYTF. The variable domain in full, with the rest retrieved from reference TRBV5-5 and TRBJ1-2, is DAGVTQSPTHLIKTRGQQVTLRCSPISGHKSVSWYQQVLGQGPQFIFQYYEKEERGRGNFPDRFSARQFPNYSSELNVNALLLGDSALYLCASSFDTYGYTFGSGTRLTVV.

This rearrangement joins TRBV2 to TRBJ1-5, with TRBD1 as a possible D gene (6 bases). Deletions cut 2 bases from V and 6 bases from J, with 20 bases between. Germline lookup yields CDR1 SNHLY and CDR2 FYNNEI. The CDR3 runs 17 residues. The CDR3 nucleotides are TGTGCCAGCAGTGAATGGGCAGGGGCCGAGAGGGGTCAGCCCCAGCATTTT. It specifies CASSEWAGAERGQPQHF.

The CDR3 here is CASSQGLQSSYNSPLHF. The CDR3 DNA reads TGCGCCAGCAGCCAAGGGCTCCAAAGCTCCTATAATTCACCCCTCCACTTT. The chain recombines TRBV4-1 with TRBJ1-6; D is ambiguous. The CDR3 runs to 17 residues. V was pared by 1 base and J by 0 bases, with 10 bases between. Germline V lookup: CDR1 MGHRA, CDR2 YSYEKL.

This sequence joins TRBV19 and TRBJ2-2; 8 bases are a match to TRBD2. The CDR3 runs 14 residues. J was trimmed by 4 bases and V by 8 bases; bases with no gene match: 6. CDR1 and CDR2 (germline): LNHDA, SQIVND (reference sequence). The CDR3: CASREGSLTGELFF. CDR3 sequence (DNA): TGTGCCAGTCGGGAGGGTTCCCTCACCGGGGAGCTGTTTTTT. The entire variable domain, with the rest obtained from reference TRBV19 and TRBJ2-2, is as follows: DGGITQSPKYLFRKEGQNVTLSCEQNLNHDAMYWYRQDPGQGLRLIYYSQIVNDFQKGDIAEGYSVSREKKESFPLTVTSAQKNPTAFYLCASREGSLTGELFFGEGSRLTVL.

The rearrangement joins TRBV9 to TRBJ2-2; D not resolved. Germline V gives CDR1 SGDLS, CDR2 YYNGEE. V was clipped by 4 bases and J by 4 bases, with 14 bases between them. CDR3 length: 15 residues. The CDR3 is CASSPQRAGTGELFF. The DNA for the CDR3 is TGTGCCAGCAGCCCCCAGCGCGCCGGCACCGGGGAGCTGTTTTTT.

The chain has TRBV7-9 and TRBJ1-1; D is perhaps TRBD1 (6 bases). The CDR3 is 14 amino acids. The germline gives CDR1 SEHNR, CDR2 FQNEAQ (reference sequence). V lost 3 bases and J 1 base, leaving 9 bases between the germline ends. The CDR3 is CASSFGGQNTEAFF. Written as DNA, the CDR3 is TGTGCCAGCAGCTTTGGGGGCCAGAACACTGAAGCTTTCTTT.

The chain links TRBV5-4 to TRBJ1-5; no clear D. Germline V CDR1 and CDR2: SGHNT, YYREEE (reference sequence). The CDR3 extends over 13 amino acids. The V and J ends lost 0 bases and 9 bases respectively, with 10 bases between them. DNA for the CDR3: TGTGCCAGCAGCTTGGCGGGATTAGGGCCCCAGCATTTT. Its translation: CASSLAGLGPQHF.

CDR3 loop: CASSRQGAEAFF. CDR3 nucleotide sequence: TGCGCCAGCAGCAGACAGGGCGCTGAAGCTTTCTTT. This chain uses TRBV5-1 with TRBJ1-1; 7 bases are a match to TRBD1. In germline, CDR1 is SGHRS, CDR2 YFSETQ. The V and J ends lost 4 bases and 6 bases, in that order; junction bases with no gene match: 3. CDR3 length: 12 residues.

The chain joins TRBV6-5 to TRBJ2-3; D perhaps matches TRBD2 (6 bases). The V end was cut by 7 bases, the J end by 1 base, with 12 bases between. From germline, CDR1 is MNHEY and CDR2 SVGAGI. The CDR3 consists of 14 residues. CDR3 in DNA: TGTGCCAGCAAAGGCGGGATTGGCACAGATACGCAGTATTTT. It codes for CASKGGIGTDTQYF.

This clone was found many times. This sequence joins TRBV7-6 and TRBJ1-1; the match to TRBD1 covers 7 bases. The CDR3 sequence is 18 residues long. Trimming at V came to 1 base and at J to 3 bases, leaving 14 bases not matched to a gene. Per the germline V gene, CDR1 is SGHVS and CDR2 is FNYEAQ. CDR3 sequence: CASSLEGSDRLGDTEAFF. CDR3 DNA sequence: TGTGCCAGCAGCTTAGAGGGGTCGGACAGGCTCGGGGACACTGAAGCTTTCTTT.

The chain carries TRBV7-9 and TRBJ2-7; TRBD2 matches at 7 bases. The ends lost 5 bases at V and 7 bases at J; junction bases unmatched: 5. The CDR3 has 12 residues. Germline V gene lookup returns CDR1 SEHNR and CDR2 FQNEAQ (reference sequence). The CDR3 DNA sequence: TGTGCCAGCAGCGGGCGGGGACTAGAGCAGTACTTC. The encoded protein is CASSGRGLEQYF.

The gene calls are TRBV5-4 and TRBJ1-3; 10 nucleotides line up with TRBD1. This CDR3 comprises 18 residues. V was pared by 4 bases and J by 0 bases, with 10 bases of the junction left unmatched. The germline gives CDR1 SGHNT, CDR2 YYREEE (reference sequence). This CDR3 is CASSHGTGEAFSGNTIYF. In DNA form, the CDR3 reads TGTGCCAGCAGCCATGGGACAGGGGAGGCCTTCTCTGGAAACACCATATATTTT.

The CDR3 here is CASSFWAGGASNQPQHF. The CDR3 DNA sequence: TGTGCCAGCAGTTTTTGGGCAGGGGGCGCGAGCAATCAGCCCCAGCATTTT. J is TRBJ1-5 and V is TRBV27, with 8 bases aligning to TRBD1. V lost 3 bases and J lost 1; bases outside the gene matches: 8. The CDR3 spans 17 residues. Germline V CDR1 and CDR2: MNHEY, SMNVEV (reference sequence).

This clone was counted at least ten times. The V call is TRBV7-9, the J call TRBJ2-2, with a possible D match to TRBD1 (5 bases). V was cut by 5 bases and J by 5 bases, with 15 bases left in between. Germline V gene data show CDR1 as SEHNR and CDR2 as FQNEAQ (reference sequence). This CDR3 has 15 residues. DNA of the CDR3: TGTGCCAGCAGCCCTTCGGCAGGGCGTACCGGGGAGCTGTTTTTT. It yields the protein CASSPSAGRTGELFF.

This rearrangement joins TRBV28 to TRBJ1-1; maybe TRBD1 (6 bases). Germline V lookup: CDR1 MDHEN, CDR2 SYDVKM. This CDR3 is built from 15 residues. With 2 bases removed from V and 2 bases from J, the gap between germline ends came to 12 bases. The CDR3 DNA is TGTGCCAGCAGTTTACAGGGGACGGGAAACACTGAAGCTTTCTTT. It is translated as CASSLQGTGNTEAFF.

V is TRBV7-9 and J is TRBJ1-1, with unresolved D. From germline, CDR1 is SEHNR and CDR2 FQNEAQ (reference sequence). The CDR3 runs 15 residues. The V gene lost 1 base and the J gene lost 4 bases, with 13 bases spanning the gap. The CDR3 DNA follows: TGTGCCAGCAGCTTAGAAGGGATCCGGGGCACTGAAGCTTTCTTT. It encodes CASSLEGIRGTEAFF. Combining the CDR3 with reference TRBV7-9 and TRBJ1-1 gives the whole variable domain DTGVSQNPRHKITKRGQNVTFRCDPISEHNRLYWYRQTLGQGPEFLTYFQNEAQLEKSRLLSDRFSAERPKGSFSTLEIQRTEQGDSAMYLCASSLEGIRGTEAFFGQGTRLTVV.

This clone was observed a single time. The chain carries TRBV10-3 and TRBJ2-7; D is possibly TRBD2 (6 bases). Trimming removed 4 bases at V and 0 bases at J, with 19 bases between. CDR1 and CDR2 (germline): ENHRY, SYGVKD. There are 17 residues in the CDR3. The chain's CDR3 is CAISGGAGSLSSYEQYF. In DNA form, the CDR3 reads TGTGCCATCAGTGGCGGGGCAGGGTCCCTCAGCTCCTACGAGCAGTACTTC.

The chain joins TRBV27 to TRBJ1-1; D possibly corresponds to TRBD1 (5 bases). CDR3 length equals 18 residues. Trimming left V 2 bases short and J 11 bases short, with 30 bases between. CDR1 is MNHEY, CDR2 SMNVEV, per germline (reference sequence). The CDR3 DNA sequence: TGTGCCAGCAGTTTACCCAAGGCGGTCCGGGCCCGGGGGGTGAGGGCTTTCTTT. Translation: CASSLPKAVRARGVRAFF.

J is TRBJ1-2 and V is TRBV5-4; tentatively, D is TRBD1 (5 bases). CDR1 and CDR2 (germline): SGHNT, YYREEE (reference sequence). The V gene lost 2 bases and the J gene lost 6 bases, with 14 bases spanning the gap. The CDR3 totals 14 residues. The CDR3 sequence: CASSLGGQGDGYTF. As DNA, the CDR3 is TGTGCCAGCAGCTTAGGTGGGCAGGGTGATGGCTACACCTTC. Full variable domain (missing parts from reference TRBV5-4 and TRBJ1-2): ETGVTQSPTHLIKTRGQQVTLRCSSQSGHNTVSWYQQALGQGPQFIFQYYREEENGRGNFPPRFSGLQFPNYSSELNVNALELDDSALYLCASSLGGQGDGYTFGSGTRLTVV.

The sample holds one count of this clone. CDR3 nucleotides: TGCGCCAGCAGCTCGGGGACTTCCACAGATACGCAGTATTTT. Its protein product is CASSSGTSTDTQYF. J is TRBJ2-3 and V is TRBV5-1, with D possibly being TRBD2 (6 bases). The CDR3 contains 14 residues. V lost 3 bases to trimming and J lost 2 bases, with 10 bases between them. Germline CDR1 and CDR2: SGHRS and YFSETQ.